This T cell receptor beta chain was sequenced for a study of beta chain features in type 1 diabetes. Overall study: On cell yields, gender and age, patients and healthy donors were similar. Summed over all samples, the examined sorted cells came to about 110 million. Broader study findings: PCR might pick shorter templates more often, in the same way for patients and controls. For Type 1 diabetes patients, all four CD4+ subsets carried TCRB CDR3s that were moderately but significantly shorter.

The germline V gene has CDR1 SNHLY and CDR2 FYNNEI. The CDR3 length is 14 residues. Trimming removed 6 bases from V and 5 bases from J, with 16 bases in between. This clone was found a few times. Its antigen is not identified. Every bit of the isolated RNA underwent reverse transcription, so sequencing read expressed TCRB transcripts. The assay was immunoSEQ multiplex PCR, and TCRdb's table has in-frame clones only and misses some. In the table there are hundreds of thousands of clones, 11% to 15% of which are singletons. The clonotype was recovered from a man younger than 35 with type 1 diabetes. Sequencing was performed on naive CD4+ T cells from blood. V is TRBV2 and J is TRBJ1-2; a possible D gene is TRBD1 (6 bases). This CDR3 reads CASRAYLGQYGYTF. The CDR3 DNA sequence: TGTGCCAGCAGGGCCTACCTAGGACAGTATGGCTACACCTTC.